The 26 T cell receptor beta chains presented below share a single source sample, sequenced in a study of Graves' ophthalmopathy and Graves' hyperthyroidism. For repertoire sequencing, the TCR beta CDR3 regions were amplified from RNA transcripts. In the first round, RT-PCR was carried out with HTBI primers, and a multiplex PCR formed the second round. Via MiXCR, TCRdb re-called the multiplex PCR reads, giving one row per CDR3 protein. This table holds 400,000 to 450,000 distinct CDR3 sequences, more than 20% found once. The sequenced material came from peripheral blood. These receptor sequences come from a woman under 30 with stable Graves' hyperthyroidism.

The chain is built from TRBV6-1 and TRBJ2-7; possible D gene TRBD2, 5 bases. Germline-derived CDR1 and CDR2 are MNHNS and SASEGT. V lost 7 bases to trimming and J lost 5 bases, with 9 bases between them. This CDR3 has 11 amino acids. The CDR3 spells CASKRGHEQYF. Here the CDR3 DNA reads TGTGCCAGCAAGAGAGGGCACGAGCAGTACTTC.

This clonotype was recorded at least ten times. This chain uses TRBV20-1 with TRBJ1-5, with 7 bases identical to TRBD1. The length of the CDR3 is 14 residues. In germline, CDR1 is DFQATT, CDR2 SNEGSKA (reference sequence). V lost 3 bases and J lost 0; bases outside the gene matches: 2. The CDR3 loop is CSASKGASNQPQHF. In DNA, the CDR3 is TGCAGTGCTAGCAAGGGGGCTAGCAATCAGCCCCAGCATTTT.

The V call is TRBV20-1, the J call TRBJ1-1, with 8 bases fitting TRBD1. The germline gives CDR1 DFQATT, CDR2 SNEGSKA (reference sequence). The CDR3 is 12 amino acids. The CDR3 sequence: CIPQGGNTEAFF. The CDR3 DNA reads TGCATACCACAGGGGGGGAACACTGAAGCTTTCTTT.

At least ten counts were recorded for this clonotype. V is TRBV20-1 and J is TRBJ1-2; D unresolved. V was clipped by 4 bases and J by 6 bases, with 18 bases between them. CDR1 and CDR2 (germline): DFQATT, SNEGSKA (reference sequence). The CDR3 length is 14 residues. The CDR3 sequence: CSAITTDFLNGYTF. Here the CDR3 DNA reads TGCAGTGCTATTACGACGGATTTCCTAAATGGCTACACCTTC.

Many counts were recorded for this clonotype. The chain couples TRBV20-1 to TRBJ2-5; 9 bases line up with TRBD2. Germline CDR1 reads DFQATT; CDR2 reads SNEGSKA (reference sequence). V was pared by 5 bases and J by 5 bases, with 9 bases of the junction left unmatched. This CDR3 is built from 14 residues. The CDR3 here is CSALGLASQETQYF. In DNA form, the CDR3 reads TGCAGTGCTCTTGGACTAGCGAGCCAGGAGACCCAGTACTTC.

At least ten counts were recorded for this clonotype. The chain employs TRBV20-1 and TRBJ2-7; weak D call: TRBD1 (5 bases). CDR3 size: 14 residues. V was trimmed by 6 bases and J by 0 bases, leaving 15 bases between them. CDR1 DFQATT and CDR2 SNEGSKA come from the germline V gene (reference sequence). CDR3 sequence (DNA): TGCAGTGCAACCCCCCCCAGGGACTCCTACGAGCAGTACTTC. Protein product: CSATPPRDSYEQYF.

As for this clonotype: A much larger clone differs from this one at a single base, so this may be a read error. The conserved phenylalanine or tryptophan normally closing the CDR3 is absent here, so this likely arose from a read error. V is TRBV12-3 or TRBV12-4 and J is TRBJ1-2; unclear D gene. CDR3 length: 14 amino acids. With 3 bases removed from V and 4 bases from J, the gap between germline ends came to 12 bases. The CDR3 sequence is CASSLEPGAYGYTV. CDR3 DNA: TGTGCCAGCAGTTTGGAGCCAGGAGCCTATGGCTACACCGTC.

At least ten counts were recorded for this clonotype. The chain links TRBV28 to TRBJ2-2, with TRBD1 as a possible D gene (5 bases). Trimming removed 7 bases from V and 1 base from J, with 7 bases in between. The CDR3 has 13 residues. The germline CDR1 and CDR2 sequences are MDHEN and SYDVKM. The CDR3 DNA reads TGTGCCAGCAAAGGACAGAACACCGGGGAGCTGTTTTTT. This translates into CASKGQNTGELFF.

A remark on this clonotype: With a much larger clone just one base away, this may be a read error. This chain connects TRBV12-3 or TRBV12-4 to TRBJ2-5, with 9 positions matching TRBD2. The CDR3 consists of 16 residues. CDR3 amino acids: CDSSLGTETSGGTQYF. CDR3 DNA: TGTGACAGCAGCTTAGGGACCGAGACTAGCGGCGGGACCCAGTACTTC.

This clonotype was detected only a few times. The rearrangement uses TRBV20-1 and TRBJ2-5; D not resolved. Per germline, CDR1 DFQATT and CDR2 SNEGSKA (reference sequence). V was shortened by 6 bases and J by 14 bases, with 22 bases between the two germline ends. The CDR3 spans 12 residues. In DNA, the CDR3 is TGCAGTGCCCTCTATGGGAATCCAAGGGCTTACTTC. Protein: CSALYGNPRAYF.

This clonotype was seen many times. One end of the junction varies from germline; a read error may be responsible. The rearrangement links TRBV6-1 to TRBJ2-5; 7 bases agree with TRBD2. This CDR3 contains 13 residues. CDR1 and CDR2 from the germline V gene are MNHNS and SASEGT. CDR3 in amino acids: CASSPGRESSWDF. CDR3 bases: TGTGCCAGCAGCCCTGGGCGGGAGAGTTCTTGGGACTTC.

V and J are TRBV28 and TRBJ1-1, with no clear D. Germline V gives CDR1 MDHEN, CDR2 SYDVKM. The CDR3 extends over 14 amino acids. Trimming took off 2 bases at V and 0 bases at J, with 7 bases between the two ends. The chain's CDR3 is CASSLTLMNTEAFF. CDR3 nucleotides: TGTGCCAGCAGTTTAACGTTAATGAACACTGAAGCTTTCTTT.

The chain links TRBV4-1 to TRBJ2-2; D is ambiguous. The germline gives CDR1 MGHRA, CDR2 YSYEKL. CDR3 length: 16 amino acids. V gave up 1 base and J gave up 0 bases, with 9 bases separating them. This CDR3 is CASSQVPAPNTGELFF. CDR3 DNA: TGCGCCAGCAGCCAAGTTCCGGCCCCGAACACCGGGGAGCTGTTTTTT.

This chain uses TRBV6-2 or TRBV6-3 with TRBJ2-7; 8 bases are shared with TRBD2. J gave up 7 bases and V 6 bases, and 5 bases lay outside the gene matches. The CDR3 runs 12 residues. Germline V gives CDR1 MNHEY, CDR2 SVGEGT. CDR3 in DNA: TGTGCCAGCAGCCAAGCGGGAGTAGAGCAGTACTTC. The encoded protein is CASSQAGVEQYF.

There are many counts of this clonotype. This chain uses TRBV12-3 or TRBV12-4 with TRBJ2-7; possible D gene TRBD1, 6 bases. Trimming stripped 5 bases from V and 1 base from J, with 12 bases between. This CDR3 spans 14 amino acids. The chain's CDR3 is CASSPNRESYEQYF. The CDR3 DNA is TGTGCCAGCAGTCCGAACAGGGAGTCCTACGAGCAGTACTTC.

This clonotype was counted ten times or more. The chain couples TRBV7-3 to TRBJ2-5; possible D gene TRBD2, 5 bases. V shed 5 bases and J shed 2 bases, with 9 bases lying between them. This CDR3 comprises 13 residues. Germline V gives CDR1 SGHTA, CDR2 FQGTGA. The CDR3 protein is CASSRGLQETQYF. DNA of the CDR3: TGTGCCAGCAGCCGAGGGTTGCAAGAGACCCAGTACTTC.

This clonotype was observed at least ten times. This chain joins TRBV15 and TRBJ2-7; unclear D gene. CDR1 is LNHNV, CDR2 YYDKDF, per germline (reference sequence). The CDR3 covers 14 residues. The V and J ends lost 0 bases and 0 bases respectively, with 6 bases between them. The CDR3 sequence: CATSRDLASYEQYF. CDR3 sequence (DNA): TGTGCCACCAGCAGAGATCTGGCCTCCTACGAGCAGTACTTC.

There are many counts of this clonotype. The rearrangement links TRBV20-1 to TRBJ2-5; 11 positions match TRBD2. V was pared by 3 bases and J by 7 bases, with 7 bases of the junction left unmatched. This CDR3 is 14 amino acids long. Per germline, CDR1 DFQATT and CDR2 SNEGSKA (reference sequence). For the CDR3, the DNA is TGCAGTGCTAGTACTAGCGGGAGTGTGGGGACCCAGTACTTC. As protein: CSASTSGSVGTQYF.

This clonotype was seen repeatedly, ten times or more. The chain links TRBV30 to TRBJ1-3; D unresolved. V shed 0 bases and J shed 7 bases, with 10 bases lying between them. The CDR3 is made up of 13 amino acids. Germline CDR1 is GTSNPN and CDR2 is SVGIG (reference sequence). As DNA, the CDR3 is TGTGCCTGGAGTGTGATAGGTCCGAACACCATATATTTT. This codes for CAWSVIGPNTIYF.

This chain links TRBV12-3 or TRBV12-4 with TRBJ1-3, with TRBD1 matching 9 bases. The CDR3 has 15 amino acids. V was pared by 8 bases and J by 0 bases, with 5 bases of the junction left unmatched. The CDR3 loop is CASGGTGRSGNTIYF. CDR3 coding DNA: TGTGCCAGCGGGGGGACAGGGCGCTCTGGAAACACCATATATTTT.

V is TRBV2 and J is TRBJ1-2, with unresolved D. Germline V lookup: CDR1 SNHLY, CDR2 FYNNEI. Trimming removed 6 bases at V and 5 bases at J, with 7 bases between. The CDR3 has 11 amino acids. As DNA, the CDR3 is TGTGCCAGCAGGGGATCGTATGGCTACACCTTC. Amino acids: CASRGSYGYTF.

This chain connects TRBV6-1 to TRBJ2-7; maybe TRBD2 (5 bases). The germline V gene encodes CDR1 MNHNS and CDR2 SASEGT. This CDR3 region has 14 residues. V lost 5 bases to trimming and J lost 5 bases, with 16 bases between them. The DNA for the CDR3 is TGTGCCAGCAGTAGTGGGCCTAGCAGTCACGAGCAGTACTTC. Translation gives CASSSGPSSHEQYF.

This clonotype was seen many times. The genes are TRBV6-5 and TRBJ1-5; a possible D gene is TRBD1 (5 bases). V was cut by 4 bases and J by 0 bases, with 13 bases left in between. CDR1 MNHEY and CDR2 SVGAGI come from the germline V gene. The CDR3 runs to 16 residues. In nucleotides, the CDR3 is TGTGCCAGCAGTTCCCAGGGATCGCATAGCAATCAGCCCCAGCATTTT. Translation: CASSSQGSHSNQPQHF.

J is TRBJ2-5 and V is TRBV12-3 or TRBV12-4; D uncertain. With 0 bases removed from V and 2 bases from J, the gap between germline ends came to 16 bases. The CDR3 is 17 residues long. For the CDR3, the DNA is TGTGCCAGCAGTTTAGCACTTGCGTCAGCGCGACAAGAGACCCAGTACTTC. This sequence encodes CASSLALASARQETQYF.

This clonotype came up many times. The rearrangement uses TRBV29-1 and TRBJ2-7; TRBD1 aligns across 8 bases. This CDR3 comprises 16 residues. The junction had 14 bases not matched to a gene; V was cut back by 4 bases and J by 3 bases. Per the germline V gene, CDR1 is SQVTM and CDR2 is ANQGSEA. The CDR3 protein is CSVARLDRDKFYEQYF. CDR3 nucleotides: TGCAGCGTTGCCCGCTTGGACAGGGACAAATTCTACGAGCAGTACTTC.

This clonotype was seen repeatedly, ten times or more. This chain connects TRBV6-5 to TRBJ1-6; D is ambiguous. Deletions cut 8 bases from V and 5 bases from J, with 16 bases between. The CDR3 extends over 15 amino acids. Germline lookup yields CDR1 MNHEY and CDR2 SVGAGI. The CDR3 is CASGSSGGHNSPLHF. CDR3 sequence (DNA): TGTGCCAGCGGTTCGTCGGGTGGGCATAATTCACCCCTCCACTTT.